This TCR beta chain was observed in a study of blood T cell repertoires in COVID-19. Study-wide background: Some COVID-19 samples were acute and others convalescent; all came from the United States, Italy and Spain.

CDR1 and CDR2 (germline): LNHDA, SQIVND (reference sequence). This CDR3 is 13 amino acids long. After removal of 7 bases from V and 4 bases from J, the junction contained 5 bases not matched to a gene. This clone came up a few times. Participants were placed into cohorts based on the clinical history they reported. Original handling: For nucleated cells, counts were estimated from reference gene primer amplification. Here immunoSEQ multiplex PCR was the method, and the copy in TCRdb shows in-frame clones only, minus some. D and trimming were read from the DNA, whereas the V and J calls and clone size are those reported in that table. The repertoire holds some 400,000 clones, with nearly 90% as singletons.

The TCR was taken from a young woman who had recovered from COVID-19. The chain recombines TRBV19 with TRBJ1-2; the match to TRBD1 covers 8 bases. Source material: PBMCs or T cells enriched from blood (not recorded which). The CDR3 region is CASTRGPVYGYTF. Written as DNA, the CDR3 is TGTGCCAGTACCAGGGGGCCGGTCTATGGCTACACCTTC.